The subject of this entry is one T cell receptor beta chain. Its antigen is currently unknown. Within the sample, other DNA sequences also encode this same CDR3. The naive CD8 subset, CD45RO-negative cells positively selected for CCR7, excluded terminally differentiated effector memory CD45RA+ cells. Data came from immunoSEQ multiplex PCR; TCRdb stores just in-frame clones and leaves some out. There are about 590,000 clones in the sample; about 95% occur only once, and around 0.097% lies in the top ten. The data are from a study of shared clonotypes between healthy human individuals. General observations from the study: What naive subsets generally showed was a larger estimated richness than memory subsets showed. The study drew on few donors, limiting represented genetic and exposure-history diversity.

Trimming left V 9 bases short and J 7 bases short, with 10 bases between. Germline V gene lookup returns CDR1 MNHEY and CDR2 SMNVEV (reference sequence). The CDR3 covers 11 residues. The clonotype originates from a young woman in good health. The chain links TRBV27 to TRBJ2-1, with D perhaps being TRBD1 or TRBD2 (6 bases each). Sequencing was performed on naive CD8+ T cells sorted from blood. The CDR3 here is CASRGGNEQFF. The CDR3, as DNA: TGTGCCAGTCGAGGGGGGAATGAGCAGTTCTTC.